The T cell receptor beta chain under discussion was sequenced for a study of cytomegalovirus exposure and HLA in healthy donors. This PCR relied on a set of 60 Vbeta primers and 13 Jbeta primers. This table comes from immunoSEQ multiplex PCR, and its TCRdb copy is limited to in-frame clones, with some not included. The sample consists of fewer than 200,000 clones, 60% to 80% of them appearing once. This CDR3 is built from 13 residues. Deletions cut 3 bases from V and 5 bases from J, with 7 bases between. Germline V gives CDR1 SGHTA, CDR2 FQGTGA. The sequencing sample was made of PBMCs. The source of this sequence is a male donor in good health and CMV-seronegative. This chain joins TRBV7-3 and TRBJ2-2; tentative D call: TRBD2 (5 bases). In DNA form, the CDR3 reads TGTGCCAGCAGCTTCTCGGGGACCGGGGAGCTGTTTTTT. It is translated as CASSFSGTGELFF. The full variable domain, with the rest looked up from reference TRBV7-3 and TRBJ2-2, is GAGVSQTPSNKVTEKGKYVELRCDPISGHTALYWYRQSLGQGPEFLIYFQGTGAADDSGLPNDRFFAVRPEGSVSTLKIQRTERGDSAVYLCASSFSGTGELFFGEGSRLTVL.